One sample yielded the 18 T cell receptor beta chains listed below, sequenced in a study of response to subunit inactivated influenza vaccine. A single record per CDR3 protein comes from TCRdb applying MiXCR to the RT-PCR reads. The data show about 160,000 distinct CDR3 sequences, about a tenth seen once. Sequenced material: non-naive T cells sorted from PBMCs, taken about 40 days after vaccination. These receptors came from a man between 50 and 59 years old who received an inactivated influenza vaccine.

This clonotype showed up many times. The gene calls are TRBV12-3 or TRBV12-4 and TRBJ1-2; 7 bases match TRBD1. Trimming cost V 5 bases and J 6 bases; bases outside gene matches: 12. The CDR3 runs to 15 residues. The DNA of the CDR3 is TGTGCCAGCAGTCCGGCTGGCAGGGGGGGCCATGGCTACACCTTC. Amino acid sequence: CASSPAGRGGHGYTF.

This chain links TRBV4-1 with TRBJ2-7; 10 nucleotides align to TRBD1. The CDR3 runs to 17 residues. The V segment lost 6 bases and the J segment 4 bases; nucleotides outside the gene matches: 15. Looked up from germline, CDR1 is MGHRA and CDR2 is YSYEKL. This chain's CDR3 is CASRSLSGRDRGYEQYF. DNA for the CDR3: TGCGCCAGCAGATCGCTGAGTGGAAGGGACAGGGGATACGAGCAGTACTTC.

This clonotype occurred many times. This sequence joins TRBV20-1 and TRBJ1-6; the match to TRBD1 covers 8 bases. Germline V gene lookup returns CDR1 DFQATT and CDR2 SNEGSKA (reference sequence). V gave up 0 bases and J gave up 1 base; unmatched junction bases: 5. The CDR3 runs 17 residues. The CDR3 DNA sequence: TGCAGTGCTAGAGACGACAGGGGTCGGTCCTATAATTCACCCCTCCACTTT. Amino acids: CSARDDRGRSYNSPLHF.

This clonotype was observed many times. The chain recombines TRBV5-1 with TRBJ2-5, with TRBD2 matching 7 bases. Germline V lookup: CDR1 SGHRS, CDR2 YFSETQ. The CDR3 has 16 amino acids. V lost 0 bases and J lost 6; bases outside the gene matches: 11. CDR3 coding DNA: TGCGCCAGCAGCTTGGAAAGGCGGGAGAGAAGAAAGACCCAGTACTTC. Its translation: CASSLERRERRKTQYF.

This clonotype was found many times. V usage is TRBV4-1 and J usage is TRBJ1-6; D gene ambiguous. CDR3 length equals 12 residues. Per germline, CDR1 MGHRA and CDR2 YSYEKL. V lost 1 base to trimming and J lost 13 bases, with 8 bases between them. The CDR3 sequence is CASSQGLWPLHF. The CDR3 DNA reads as TGCGCCAGCAGCCAAGGCCTCTGGCCCCTCCACTTT.

This clonotype was seen ten or more times. CDR3 loop: CASSLGQYNQPQHF. Here the CDR3 DNA reads TGTGCCAGCAGCTTAGGACAGTACAATCAGCCCCAGCATTTT. The chain has TRBV7-9 and TRBJ1-5; the D gene is possibly TRBD1 (5 bases). V was pared by 1 base and J by 3 bases, with 7 bases between. The CDR3 is 14 amino acids. The germline V gene encodes CDR1 SEHNR and CDR2 FQNEAQ (reference sequence).

Only a few counts were recorded for this clonotype. The chain links TRBV5-1 to TRBJ1-4, with D possibly being TRBD1 (6 bases). Germline V gene sequence: CDR1 SGHRS, CDR2 YFSETQ. V dropped 5 bases and J dropped 10 bases, with 18 bases sitting between them. The CDR3 runs 14 residues. The DNA for the CDR3 is TGCGCCAGCAGAGCGGGACACCCGGATGGAAAACTGTTTTTT. Protein: CASRAGHPDGKLFF.

This clonotype has more than one count but fewer than ten. The chain employs TRBV28 and TRBJ1-4; no clear D gene. The V gene's germline CDR1 is MDHEN and CDR2 SYDVKM. The CDR3 is made up of 14 amino acids. The ends were cut back, 1 base at V and 3 bases at J, with 6 bases in the middle. The CDR3: CASSLFRSNEKLFF. The CDR3 DNA sequence: TGTGCCAGCAGTTTATTTAGATCTAATGAAAAACTGTTTTTT.

The chain links TRBV5-1 to TRBJ1-2; the match to TRBD1 covers 7 bases. V trimming: 0 bases; J trimming: 3 bases; junction bases outside the gene matches: 5. This CDR3 spans 15 amino acids. Germline V CDR1 and CDR2: SGHRS, YFSETQ. The CDR3: CASSLANRGDYGYTF. The CDR3 nucleotides read TGCGCCAGCAGCTTGGCCAACAGGGGAGACTATGGCTACACCTTC.

This clonotype was counted between two and nine times. V is TRBV5-1 and J is TRBJ1-4; D call uncertain. The CDR3 length is 14 residues. Between the trimmed V and J ends, which lost 4 bases and 5 bases, there was a span of 12 bases. CDR1 SGHRS and CDR2 YFSETQ come from the germline V gene. The CDR3 loop is CASSPQAPNEKLFF. The CDR3 nucleotides read TGCGCCAGCAGCCCCCAGGCGCCCAATGAAAAACTGTTTTTT.

The chain joins TRBV6-1 to TRBJ2-2; no clear D. V lost 6 bases, J lost 5 bases, and 10 bases lay in between. CDR1 and CDR2 (germline): MNHNS, SASEGT. The CDR3 spans 13 residues. The CDR3 sequence: CASRGTITGELFF. CDR3 sequence (DNA): TGTGCCAGCAGGGGAACCATAACCGGGGAGCTGTTTTTT.

This clonotype was detected a few times. This sequence joins TRBV14 and TRBJ1-2, with 8 bases matching TRBD1. V gave up 0 bases and J gave up 4 bases; unmatched junction bases: 4. The CDR3 is 15 amino acids. CDR1 SGHDN and CDR2 FVKESK come from the germline V gene. The DNA of the CDR3 is TGTGCCAGCAGCCAAGATGCAGGGGGCGTCTATGGCTACACCTTC. As protein: CASSQDAGGVYGYTF. Drawing the rest from reference TRBV14 and TRBJ1-2, the complete variable domain is EAGVTQFPSHSVIEKGQTVTLRCDPISGHDNLYWYRRVMGKEIKFLLHFVKESKQDESGMPNNRFLAERTGGTYSTLKVQPAELEDSGVYFCASSQDAGGVYGYTFGSGTRLTVV.

This clonotype was counted at least ten times. V is TRBV4-1 and J is TRBJ1-4; no firm D call. From germline, CDR1 is MGHRA and CDR2 YSYEKL. V was trimmed by 1 base and J by 5 bases, leaving 8 bases between them. The CDR3 is 14 residues long. The CDR3 bases are TGCGCCAGCAGCCAAGGACCTTCAAATGAAAAACTGTTTTTT. This gives the protein CASSQGPSNEKLFF.

This clonotype appeared a few times. V usage is TRBV7-2 and J usage is TRBJ2-7, with 8 positions matching TRBD2. The CDR3 is 15 amino acids. Germline lookup yields CDR1 SGHTA and CDR2 FQGNSA. The V segment lost 6 bases and the J segment 2 bases; nucleotides outside the gene matches: 9. The CDR3 here is CASRLVIAGPYEQYF. In DNA, the CDR3 is TGTGCCAGCAGACTGGTGATAGCGGGGCCCTACGAGCAGTACTTC.

This clonotype was counted only a few times. V is TRBV29-1 and J is TRBJ2-3; 7 nucleotides agree with TRBD1. Germline V CDR1 and CDR2: SQVTM, ANQGSEA. Losses at the gene ends were 6 bases for V and 1 base for J; bases not matched to a gene: 13. The CDR3 has 16 amino acids. CDR3 in amino acids: CSVAALTGVGTDTQYF. The DNA for the CDR3 is TGCAGCGTCGCCGCCCTTACAGGGGTAGGCACAGATACGCAGTATTTT.

This clonotype was observed a handful of times. This sequence joins TRBV4-2 and TRBJ2-5; 7 positions agree with TRBD1. Per the germline V gene, CDR1 is LGHNA and CDR2 is YNFKEQ. CDR3 size: 15 residues. With 3 bases clipped from V and 1 base from J, the junction kept 5 bases outside the gene matches. CDR3 residues: CASSQGTAPQETQYF. CDR3 DNA sequence: TGTGCCAGCAGCCAGGGGACAGCCCCCCAAGAGACCCAGTACTTC.

This clonotype was seen only a few times. Its ends do not fully match the called genes, so a read error is possible. This chain links TRBV7-7 with TRBJ2-5, with 7 bases fitting TRBD1. This CDR3 has 13 residues. The germline CDR1 and CDR2 sequences are SSHAT and FNYEAQ (reference sequence). CDR3 DNA sequence: TGTGCTAGCAGCCTGGCCAGGGGGGAGACCCAGTACTTC. It translates to CASSLARGETQYF.

This clonotype was found a few times. The J gene is TRBJ2-1, the V gene TRBV4-1; 7 nucleotides match TRBD1. Looked up from germline, CDR1 is MGHRA and CDR2 is YSYEKL. V was clipped by 8 bases and J by 0 bases; unmatched bases: 4. There are 14 residues in the CDR3. The CDR3 DNA reads TGCGCCAGCGGGGACAGCAGCTCCTACAATGAGCAGTTCTTC. The encoded protein is CASGDSSSYNEQFF.